The rows below give T cell receptor beta chains drawn from one sample of a study of cytomegalovirus exposure and HLA in healthy donors. The protocol was immunoSEQ multiplex PCR, while the TCRdb copy is restricted to in-frame clones and leaves out a portion. The data hold 300,000 to 450,000 clones, with just over 85% observed a single time. The sequencing sample was made of PBMCs. These receptors came from a woman under 30 in good health and CMV-seronegative. The CDR3 runs from the conserved cysteine through the conserved F or W. A D gene is named only where the DNA matches it firmly. Clone size appears in some rows only: once, few, many, or a class for an expanded clone.

v_gene	j_gene	abundance	d_gene	CDR3aa	CDR3nt
TRBV28	TRBJ2-3	-	-	CASSPAGTDTQYF	TGTGCCAGCAGTCCAGCGGGCACAGATACGCAGTATTTT
TRBV10-2	TRBJ1-5	-	-	CASRPTAGPGGPQHF	TGCGCCAGCAGGCCGACAGCGGGGCCAGGCGGGCCCCAGCATTTT
TRBV2	TRBJ1-5	-	-	CASRGRVQPQHF	TGTGCCAGCAGGGGTCGGGTGCAGCCCCAGCATTTT
TRBV5-1	TRBJ2-3	-	TRBD2	CASSLGKGLLTDTQYF	TGCGCCAGCAGCCTGGGAAAGGGACTACTCACAGATACGCAGTATTTT
TRBV2	TRBJ1-4	once	TRBD1	CASRAIGTALFF	TGTGCCAGCAGGGCTATAGGGACAGCACTGTTTTTT
TRBV7-7	TRBJ2-5	-	TRBD2	CASSSGLAGETQYF	TGTGCCAGCAGCTCGGGCCTAGCGGGCGAGACCCAGTACTTC
TRBV18	TRBJ1-5	once	-	CASSPGAGQPQHF	TGTGCCAGCTCACCAGGGGCCGGTCAGCCCCAGCATTTT
TRBV18	TRBJ1-2	few	TRBD1	CASSPGQSYGYTF	TGTGCCAGCTCACCGGGACAGAGCTATGGCTACACCTTC
TRBV25-1	TRBJ1-2	-	-	CASSDGHPGYGYTF	TGTGCCAGCAGTGACGGACACCCCGGCTATGGCTACACCTTC
TRBV28	TRBJ2-7	-	TRBD1	CASLGDRTYEQYF	TGTGCCAGCCTCGGGGACAGGACCTACGAGCAGTACTTC
TRBV14	TRBJ2-5	-	-	CASSSSRGTLSRRETQYF	TGTGCCAGCAGTTCTAGTAGGGGCACACTCTCGCGTCGGGAGACCCAGTACTTC
TRBV6-5	TRBJ1-4	-	TRBD1	CASSSQGDEKLFF	TGTGCCAGCAGTTCTCAGGGGGATGAAAAACTGTTTTTT
TRBV6-6	TRBJ1-2	once	TRBD1	CASSLDRGVEYTF	TGTGCCAGCAGCTTGGACAGGGGGGTGGAATACACCTTC
TRBV2	TRBJ1-4	-	-	CASSELVGAEKLFF	TGTGCCAGCAGTGAATTGGTGGGGGCAGAAAAACTGTTTTTT
TRBV7-2	TRBJ1-1	once	TRBD1	CASSRTGLVLGTEAFF	TGTGCCAGCAGCCGGACAGGGCTTGTCCTTGGCACTGAAGCTTTCTTT
TRBV29-1	TRBJ1-1	-	-	CSTERGEAFF	TGCAGTACAGAGCGGGGGGAAGCTTTCTTT
TRBV28	TRBJ2-2	-	-	CASSPPPGGGELFF	TGTGCCAGCAGCCCCCCCCCTGGAGGCGGGGAGCTGTTTTTT
TRBV6-5	TRBJ2-7	-	-	CASSYSIGRAYEQYF	TGTGCCAGCAGTTACTCAATCGGGAGAGCCTACGAGCAGTACTTC
TRBV6-1	TRBJ1-1	-	-	CASSELQGGMNTEAFF	TGTGCCAGCAGTGAACTACAGGGTGGGATGAACACTGAAGCTTTCTTT
TRBV27	TRBJ1-2	-	TRBD1	CASRPDRGWYGYTF	TGTGCCAGCAGACCGGACAGGGGTTGGTATGGCTACACCTTC
TRBV5-1	TRBJ1-4	-	TRBD1	CASSPWDRGSEKLFF	TGCGCCAGCAGCCCATGGGACAGGGGAAGTGAAAAACTGTTTTTT
TRBV5-1	TRBJ1-2	few	-	CASSLRSYNYGYTF	TGCGCCAGCAGCCTCCGCTCCTATAACTATGGCTACACCTTC
TRBV2	TRBJ2-3	-	TRBD2	CASRSPRGGSTDTQYF	TGTGCCAGCAGGTCCCCGCGGGGGGGAAGCACAGATACGCAGTATTTT
TRBV6-5	TRBJ2-3	-	TRBD2	CASSYVSGSFDTQYF	TGTGCCAGCAGTTACGTTAGCGGGAGTTTTGATACGCAGTATTTT
TRBV7-3	TRBJ2-1	-	TRBD1	CASSFAWTGGPQQFF	TGTGCCAGCAGCTTTGCCTGGACAGGGGGACCCCAGCAGTTCTTC
TRBV2	TRBJ1-5	-	-	CASVPGDIPNQPQHF	TGTGCCAGCGTCCCCGGCGACATACCGAATCAGCCCCAGCATTTT
TRBV6-5	TRBJ2-5	-	-	CASSSGFGETQYF	TGTGCCAGCAGTTCGGGGTTCGGAGAGACCCAGTACTTC
TRBV27	TRBJ2-1	-	TRBD1	CASSLSPGGDFTNEQFF	TGTGCCAGCAGTTTAAGCCCAGGGGGTGATTTTACGAATGAGCAGTTCTTC
TRBV20-1	TRBJ2-5	-	-	CSVRWPETQYF	TGCAGTGTCAGGTGGCCCGAGACCCAGTACTTC
TRBV5-1	TRBJ2-1	-	TRBD2	CASSLTSGRPQPYNEQFF	TGCGCCAGCAGCTTGACTAGCGGGAGGCCCCAACCTTACAATGAGCAGTTCTTC
TRBV18	TRBJ1-1	few	-	CASSEQHTEAFF	TGTGCCAGCTCAGAACAGCACACTGAAGCTTTCTTT
TRBV7-8	TRBJ1-1	-	TRBD1	CASSPGGAEAFF	TGTGCCAGCAGCCCAGGGGGTGCGGAAGCTTTCTTT
TRBV7-2	TRBJ2-7	-	-	CASSLDNSVGEQYF	TGTGCCAGCAGCTTAGATAATAGTGTCGGCGAGCAGTACTTC
TRBV29-1	TRBJ2-5	-	TRBD1	CSVDPGQGTETQYF	TGCAGCGTTGATCCGGGACAGGGGACAGAGACCCAGTACTTC
TRBV28	TRBJ2-2	-	TRBD1	CASSYRGLGGELFF	TGTGCCAGCAGCTACAGGGGGCTTGGCGGGGAGCTGTTTTTT
TRBV6-6	TRBJ1-1	-	TRBD1	CASSYLQGTSEAFF	TGTGCCAGCAGTTACTTACAGGGGACGTCTGAAGCTTTCTTT
TRBV7-9	TRBJ2-1	-	TRBD2	CASSFDPTSGLYNEQFF	TGTGCCAGCAGCTTCGACCCAACTAGCGGGCTTTACAATGAGCAGTTCTTC
TRBV28	TRBJ2-7	-	-	CASSPLPRYEQYF	TGTGCCAGCAGTCCGCTACCCCGTTACGAGCAGTACTTC
TRBV27	TRBJ2-7	-	-	CASSVTGSQYEQYF	TGTGCCAGCAGTGTTACAGGGTCTCAGTACGAGCAGTACTTC
TRBV21-1	TRBJ2-2	-	-	CASSKGLAGSHGELFF	TGTGCCAGCAGCAAAGGCCTAGCGGGAAGCCACGGGGAGCTGTTTTTT
TRBV4-1	TRBJ1-2	few	-	CASSQGLGDGYTF	TGCGCCAGCAGCCAAGGGCTCGGGGATGGCTACACCTTC
TRBV28	TRBJ2-3	-	-	CASSSRGEGTDTQYF	TGTGCCAGCTCCTCTCGAGGGGAGGGCACAGATACGCAGTATTTT
TRBV9	TRBJ2-3	-	-	CASSGGQGTDTQYF	TGTGCCAGCAGCGGAGGACAAGGCACAGATACGCAGTATTTT
TRBV2	TRBJ2-7	-	TRBD1	CASSRGQGLFYEQYF	TGTGCCAGCAGCCGGGGACAGGGCCTCTTTTACGAGCAGTACTTC
TRBV7-8	TRBJ1-1	-	-	CASSSTETRNTEAFF	TGTGCCAGCAGCTCGACTGAAACCCGGAACACTGAAGCTTTCTTT
TRBV6-1	TRBJ2-3	-	-	CASTQGGATDTQYF	TGTGCCAGCACCCAGGGGGGAGCCACAGATACGCAGTATTTT
TRBV2	TRBJ2-2	-	TRBD2	CASRWDGRTGELFF	TGTGCCAGCAGATGGGACGGGAGGACCGGGGAGCTGTTTTTT
TRBV28	TRBJ2-7	-	TRBD2	CASSFGTSGPASYEQYF	TGTGCCAGCAGTTTCGGGACTAGCGGACCAGCCTCCTACGAGCAGTACTTC